This TCR beta chain was documented in a study of blood T cell repertoires in COVID-19. Assay: immunoSEQ multiplex PCR; the TCRdb copy retains only in-frame clones and omits some. The sample lists 160,000 or so clones; over 70% were seen once. This TCR came from a man between 60 and 70 years old with acute or convalescent COVID-19. The sequenced material came from peripheral blood.

This chain's CDR3 is CASSEVQASGYTF. The CDR3 DNA reads TGTGCCAGCAGTGAAGTACAGGCTTCGGGCTACACCTTC. The chain couples TRBV2 to TRBJ1-2, with D possibly being TRBD1 (5 bases). This CDR3 has 13 residues. The germline gives CDR1 SNHLY, CDR2 FYNNEI. V was cut by 1 base and J by 8 bases, with 11 bases left in between. The full variable domain, with the rest looked up from reference TRBV2 and TRBJ1-2, is EPEVTQTPSHQVTQMGQEVILRCVPISNHLYFYWYRQILGQKVEFLVSFYNNEISEKSEIFDDQFSVERPDGSNFTLKIRSTKLEDSAMYFCASSEVQASGYTFGSGTRLTVV.